This record covers a single TCR beta chain. The antigen is not known. These data originate in a study of shared clonotypes between healthy human individuals. For the study at large: For every donor, three CD4 naive, three CD4 memory, two CD8 naive and one CD8 memory plates were used. Study-level results: Tissue TCR repertoires likely differ from these blood-only repertoires. Naive CD4 clonotype sharing across four donors was approximately 5.2%.

V lost 1 base and J lost 6; bases outside the gene matches: 9. The CDR3 totals 16 residues. CDR1 LGHNT and CDR2 FRNRAP come from the germline V gene. The assay was immunoSEQ multiplex PCR, and TCRdb's table has in-frame clones only and misses some. This sample has around 1.9 million clones, with 93% found just once. As defined, naive CD8 cells were CD45RO-negative and positively selected for CCR7, with terminally differentiated effector memory CD45RA+ cells excluded. The specimen sequenced was naive CD8+ T cells from PBMCs. This receptor was obtained from a man in his late teens or twenties in good health. Some clones in this sample may be carry-over from other donors' samples. The chain is built from TRBV12-5 and TRBJ1-2; 9 bases agree with TRBD1. This CDR3 reads CASGLGPGQGWNGYTF. DNA for the CDR3: TGTGCTAGTGGTTTGGGGCCGGGACAGGGCTGGAATGGCTACACCTTC.